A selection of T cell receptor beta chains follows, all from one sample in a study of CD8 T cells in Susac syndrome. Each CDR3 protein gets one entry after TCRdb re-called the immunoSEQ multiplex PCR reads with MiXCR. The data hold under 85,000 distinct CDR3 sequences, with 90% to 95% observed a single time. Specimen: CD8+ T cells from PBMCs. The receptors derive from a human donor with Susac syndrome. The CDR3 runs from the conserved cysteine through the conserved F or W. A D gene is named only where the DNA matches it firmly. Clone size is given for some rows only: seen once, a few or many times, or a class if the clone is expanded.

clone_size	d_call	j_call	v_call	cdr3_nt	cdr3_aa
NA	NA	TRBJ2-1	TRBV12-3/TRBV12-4	TGTGCCAGCAGCCGGGGGGCGGAATACAATGAGCAGTTCTTC	CASSRGAEYNEQFF
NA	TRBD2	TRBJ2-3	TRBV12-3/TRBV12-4	TGTGCCAGCTCCCTAGCGGGCCCCGATACGCAGTATTTT	CASSLAGPDTQYF
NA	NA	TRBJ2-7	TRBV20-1	TGCAGTGCTCCACAGGGCTACGAGCAGTACTTC	CSAPQGYEQYF
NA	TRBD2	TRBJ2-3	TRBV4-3	TGCGCCAGCAGCCAAGTCGGGGGGGGGATTAGCACAGATACGCAGTATTTT	CASSQVGGGISTDTQYF
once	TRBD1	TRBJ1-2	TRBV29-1	TGCAGCGTTTTTCCGGGACAGGGGGCCAACAACTATGGCTACACCTTC	CSVFPGQGANNYGYTF
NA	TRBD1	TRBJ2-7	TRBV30	TGTGCCTGGAGTGGCCGGACAGGAGTTAAGTCCTACGAGCAGTACTTC	CAWSGRTGVKSYEQYF
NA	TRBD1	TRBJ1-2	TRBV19	TGTGCCAGTCATTTCTTCCGGGACAGGTTGGACTATGGCTACACCTTC	CASHFFRDRLDYGYTF
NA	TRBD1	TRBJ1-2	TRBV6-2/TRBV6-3	TGTGCCAGCACCCCGACAGGGGGCGAATTCGATGGCTACACCTTC	CASTPTGGEFDGYTF
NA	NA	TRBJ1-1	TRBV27	TGTGCCAGCGCCCCAGGGATAGAGAACACTGAAGCTTTCTTT	CASAPGIENTEAFF
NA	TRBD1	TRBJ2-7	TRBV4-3	TGCGCCAGCAGTCTCTTCCGGGACAGCTATTCCTACGAGCAGTACTTC	CASSLFRDSYSYEQYF
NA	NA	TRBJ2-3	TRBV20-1	TGCACCTCAAGCGCGGAACGGCCAGATACGCAGTATTTT	CTSSAERPDTQYF
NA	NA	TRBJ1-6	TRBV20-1	TGCAGTGCTGGGGGCGGGGATAATTCACCCCTCCACTTT	CSAGGGDNSPLHF
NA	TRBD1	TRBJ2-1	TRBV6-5	TGTGCCAGCAGTTACGACAGGGGGCCTGAGCAGTTCTTC	CASSYDRGPEQFF
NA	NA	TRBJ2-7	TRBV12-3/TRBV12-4	TGTGCCAGCATAAGCAGCGAATACGAGCAGTACTTC	CASISSEYEQYF
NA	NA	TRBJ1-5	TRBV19	TGTGCCAGTAGGCGGGATAGCAATCAGCCCCAGCATTTT	CASRRDSNQPQHF
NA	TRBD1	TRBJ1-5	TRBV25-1	TGTGCCAGCAGTTCCCGGACAGGGGATCAGCCCCAGCATTTT	CASSSRTGDQPQHF
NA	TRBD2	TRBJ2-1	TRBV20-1	TGCAGTGCTAGAGCTATCGGGACTAGTGTCGATGAGCAGTTCTTC	CSARAIGTSVDEQFF
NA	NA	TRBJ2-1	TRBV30	TGTGCCTGGAGTCGTGGCGGGTCCTACAATGAGCAGTTCTTC	CAWSRGGSYNEQFF
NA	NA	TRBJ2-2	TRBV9	TGTGCCAGCAGCGTAGGGGGGGTCCCCACCGGGGAGCTGTTTTTT	CASSVGGVPTGELFF
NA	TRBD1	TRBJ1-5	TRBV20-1	TGCAGTGCTAGAGATAGGGCAGGGGGCGGTCAGCCCCAGCATTTT	CSARDRAGGGQPQHF
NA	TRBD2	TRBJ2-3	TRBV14	TGTGCCAGCAGCCAAGATTGGCCTAGCGGATATACAGATACGCAGTATTTT	CASSQDWPSGYTDTQYF
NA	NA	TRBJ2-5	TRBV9	TGTGCCAGCAGCGTAGGTCTAGATAAAGAGACCCAGTACTTC	CASSVGLDKETQYF
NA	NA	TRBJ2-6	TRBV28	TGTGCCAGCAGCAGGATCTCTGGGGCCAACGTCCTGACTTTC	CASSRISGANVLTF
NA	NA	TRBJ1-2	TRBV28	TGTGCCAGCAGTTTCGGGGGAACTAACTATGGCTACACCTTC	CASSFGGTNYGYTF
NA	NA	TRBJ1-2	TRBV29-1	TGCAGCGTTGACCCGGGGCAGGGTGGGGGCTACACCTTC	CSVDPGQGGGYTF
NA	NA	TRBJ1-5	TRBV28	TGTGCCAGCAGTTTATACGGGGAATCCCAGCCCCAGCATTTT	CASSLYGESQPQHF
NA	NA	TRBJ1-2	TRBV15	TGTGCCACCAGCAGAGATCTGTCAGGGTCCCCCGCCGGCTACACCTTC	CATSRDLSGSPAGYTF
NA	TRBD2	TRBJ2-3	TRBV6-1	TGTGCCAGCAGTCTTCTAGCGGGAGGCCGCCCAGATACGCAGTATTTT	CASSLLAGGRPDTQYF
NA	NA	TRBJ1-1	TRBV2	TGTGCCAGCAGTGACGTGTCCGCGGGTGAAGCTTTCTTT	CASSDVSAGEAFF
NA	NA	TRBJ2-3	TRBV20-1	TGCAGTGCTCCCCCGCTGGACAGTAGCACAGATACGCAGTATTTT	CSAPPLDSSTDTQYF
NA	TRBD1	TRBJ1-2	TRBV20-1	TGCAGTGCTAGAGATCTAGTATCGCAGGGGGCGAGCTATGGCTACACCTTC	CSARDLVSQGASYGYTF
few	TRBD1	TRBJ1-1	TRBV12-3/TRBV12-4	TGTGCCAGCAGTCTTGGACAGGTTGAAGCTTTCTTT	CASSLGQVEAFF
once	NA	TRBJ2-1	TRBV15	TGTGCCACCAGCACAGACAGGAACAATGAGCAGTTCTTC	CATSTDRNNEQFF
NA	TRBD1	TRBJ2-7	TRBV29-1	TGCAGCGTTGACAGGGGGAACTACGAGCAGTACTTC	CSVDRGNYEQYF
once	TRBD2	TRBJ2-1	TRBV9	TGTGCCAGCAGCCTGGGGACTAGCGGGGGCAACAATGAGCAGTTCTTC	CASSLGTSGGNNEQFF
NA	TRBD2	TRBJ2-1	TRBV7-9	TGTGCCAGCAGCTCGCCCGGGGGGAGGGGCTACAATGAGCAGTTCTTC	CASSSPGGRGYNEQFF
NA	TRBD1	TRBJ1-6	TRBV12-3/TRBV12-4	TGTGCCAGCAGAGAACAGGGGGCCGGTAATTCACCCCTCCACTTT	CASREQGAGNSPLHF
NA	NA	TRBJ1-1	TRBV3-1	TGTGCCAGCAGCCAGGGAGGGGTAATGAACACTGAAGCTTTCTTT	CASSQGGVMNTEAFF
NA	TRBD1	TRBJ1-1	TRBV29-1	TGCAGCGCAGGACAGGGGAACACTGAAGCTTTCTTT	CSAGQGNTEAFF
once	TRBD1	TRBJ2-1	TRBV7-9	TGTGCCAGCAGCCCCCGGGACAGGGAAGGGAATGAGCAGTTCTTC	CASSPRDREGNEQFF
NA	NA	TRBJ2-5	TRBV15	TGTGCCACCAGCAGACGGACAGACAAGAGGGTCCAGTACTTC	CATSRRTDKRVQYF
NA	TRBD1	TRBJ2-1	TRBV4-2	TGTGCCAGCAGCAAAGGCGACAGGGGCGTGGGGAATGAGCAGTTCTTC	CASSKGDRGVGNEQFF